This T cell receptor (beta chain) is from a study of T-cell reconstitution after alpha-beta-depleted transplantation in children. The study's findings and limits: T-cell numbers and diversity one year post-transplant derived largely from freshly generated T cells. Expanded graft clones numbering several hundred reportedly gave rise to alpha-beta T cells about two months after transplant. Surviving recipient T cells and intrathymic progenitors accounted for some patients' high TCRbeta diversity at day 60.

Using unique molecular identifiers, the investigators prepared the TCRbeta library. MiXCR was run by TCRdb on the PCR reads, yielding one entry per CDR3 protein. The data show almost 600,000 distinct CDR3 sequences, roughly a quarter seen once. This CDR3 has 14 residues. Trimming took off 4 bases at V and 4 bases at J, with 13 bases between the two ends. Per the germline V gene, CDR1 is MNHNS and CDR2 is SASEGT. As concerns this clonotype: Its antigen is undetermined.

The chain links TRBV6-1 to TRBJ1-2; D gene uncertain. The sample here was PBMCs, taken before TCRalphabeta/CD19-depleted stem cell transplant. The receptor's source is a boy under three years old with Wiskott-Aldrich syndrome, due to receive a stem cell transplant. The CDR3 DNA is TGTGCCAGCAGTGCTAGTCAGCCTCTCTATGGCTACACCTTC. Translated, it gives CASSASQPLYGYTF.